This T cell receptor beta chain was retrieved from a study of blood T cell repertoires in COVID-19. In the study's own analysis: Researchers report that nucleated cell counts were estimated from reference gene primer amplification. Data came from immunoSEQ multiplex PCR; TCRdb stores just in-frame clones and leaves some out. V and J calls and clone size are as listed in that table; D and trimming were resolved from the DNA. The table shows about 290,000 clones, with approximately 90% occurring only once. Germline CDR1 MNHEY, CDR2 SMNVEV (reference sequence). The germline V and J ends were trimmed by 6 bases and 4 bases, with 15 bases remaining between them. The CDR3 runs to 15 residues. This clone was observed a few times.

This sequence was found in a man aged 35 to 55 with acute or convalescent COVID-19. This chain uses TRBV27 with TRBJ2-2; no definite D call. What was sequenced was peripheral blood. CDR3 amino acids: CASSPVRLATGELFF. CDR3 nucleotides: TGTGCCAGCAGCCCAGTCCGACTGGCCACCGGGGAGCTGTTTTTT.